This TCR beta chain was observed in a study of cytomegalovirus exposure and HLA in healthy donors. Overall study: Genotyping of under 500 donors showed that 65% to 90% belonged to the Caucasian-associated ancestry cluster. Study observations and caveats: The authors confirmed in vitro that a few CMV-associated chains were specific for CMV antigens.

Turning to this clone: Antigen unknown.

Germline V gives CDR1 MNHEY, CDR2 SMNVEV (reference sequence). This CDR3 spans 17 amino acids. V lost 5 bases, J lost 5 bases, and 17 bases stayed unmatched. Use of 60 Vbeta and 13 Jbeta primers characterized the PCR. Repertoires were generated with immunoSEQ multiplex PCR, while TCRdb's copy carries only in-frame clones and drops some. Here the sample spans fewer than 150,000 clones, under 90% being singletons. The chain combines TRBV27 with TRBJ2-7, with 8 bases that match TRBD1. What was sequenced was PBMCs. This receptor was obtained from a male donor in good health and CMV-seronegative. CDR3 residues: CASSPSSGGIGLHEQYF. DNA of the CDR3: TGTGCCAGCAGTCCTTCTTCAGGGGGCATAGGTCTCCACGAGCAGTACTTC.